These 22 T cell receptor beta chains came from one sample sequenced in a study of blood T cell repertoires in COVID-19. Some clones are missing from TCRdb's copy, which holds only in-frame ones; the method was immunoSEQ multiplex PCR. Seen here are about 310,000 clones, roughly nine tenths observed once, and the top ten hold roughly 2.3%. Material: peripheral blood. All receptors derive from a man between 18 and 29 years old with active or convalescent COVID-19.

DNA of the CDR3: TGTGCCAGCAGCACCCGGGACTTCTACAATGAGCAGTTCTTC. Translated: CASSTRDFYNEQFF. The chain uses TRBV9 and TRBJ2-1; tentative D call: TRBD2 (6 bases). Germline lookup yields CDR1 SGDLS and CDR2 YYNGEE. Trimming stripped 4 bases from V and 3 bases from J, with 11 bases between. CDR3 length: 14 amino acids.

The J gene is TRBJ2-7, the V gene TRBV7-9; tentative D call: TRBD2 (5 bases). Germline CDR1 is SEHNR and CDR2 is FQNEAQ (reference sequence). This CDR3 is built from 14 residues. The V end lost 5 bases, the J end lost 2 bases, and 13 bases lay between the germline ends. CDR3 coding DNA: TGTGCCAGCAGCCCTCCGGGAAACGCCTACGAGCAGTACTTC. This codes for CASSPPGNAYEQYF.

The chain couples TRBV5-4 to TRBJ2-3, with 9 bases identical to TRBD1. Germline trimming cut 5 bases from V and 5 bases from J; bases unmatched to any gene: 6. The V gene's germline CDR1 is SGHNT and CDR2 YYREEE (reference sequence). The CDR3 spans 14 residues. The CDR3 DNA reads TGTGCCAGCAGTAAACAGGGGGCTGGAGATACGCAGTATTTT. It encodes CASSKQGAGDTQYF.

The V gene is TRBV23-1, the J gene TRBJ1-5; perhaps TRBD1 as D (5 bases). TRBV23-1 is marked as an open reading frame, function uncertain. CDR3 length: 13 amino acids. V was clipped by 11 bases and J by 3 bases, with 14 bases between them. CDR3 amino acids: CAVGRQFNQPQHF. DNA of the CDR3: TGCGCCGTTGGTAGACAGTTCAATCAGCCCCAGCATTTT.

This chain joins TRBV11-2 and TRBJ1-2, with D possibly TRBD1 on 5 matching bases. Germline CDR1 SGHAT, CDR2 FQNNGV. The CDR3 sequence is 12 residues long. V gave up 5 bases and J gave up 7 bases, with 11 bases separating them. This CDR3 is CASSPTGGGYTF. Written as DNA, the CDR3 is TGTGCCAGCAGCCCCACGGGGGGTGGCTACACCTTC.

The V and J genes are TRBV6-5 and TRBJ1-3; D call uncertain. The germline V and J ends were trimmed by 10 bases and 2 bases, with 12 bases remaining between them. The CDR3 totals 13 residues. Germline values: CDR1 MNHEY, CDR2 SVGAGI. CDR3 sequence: CATTSPTGNTIYF. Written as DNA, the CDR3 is TGTGCCACCACGTCCCCTACTGGAAACACCATATATTTT.

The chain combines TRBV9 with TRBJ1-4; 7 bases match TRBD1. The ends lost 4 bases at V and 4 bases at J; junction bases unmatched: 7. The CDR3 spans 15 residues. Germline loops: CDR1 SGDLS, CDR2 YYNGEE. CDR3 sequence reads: CASSTPGQFNEKLFF. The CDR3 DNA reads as TGTGCCAGCAGCACTCCGGGACAGTTTAATGAAAAACTGTTTTTT.

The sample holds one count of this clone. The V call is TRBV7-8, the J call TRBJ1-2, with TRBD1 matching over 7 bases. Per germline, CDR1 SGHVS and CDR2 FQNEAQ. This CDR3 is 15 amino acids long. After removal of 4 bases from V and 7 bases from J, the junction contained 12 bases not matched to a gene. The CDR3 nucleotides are TGTGCCAGCAGCTCCAAACGGACAGGAAACGGTGGCTACACCTTC. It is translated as CASSSKRTGNGGYTF.

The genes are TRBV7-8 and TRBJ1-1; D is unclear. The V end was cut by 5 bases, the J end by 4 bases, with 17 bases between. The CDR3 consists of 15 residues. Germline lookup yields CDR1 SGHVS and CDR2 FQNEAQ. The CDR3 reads CASSILGGVGTEAFF. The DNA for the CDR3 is TGTGCCAGCAGCATCCTCGGCGGGGTGGGCACTGAAGCTTTCTTT.

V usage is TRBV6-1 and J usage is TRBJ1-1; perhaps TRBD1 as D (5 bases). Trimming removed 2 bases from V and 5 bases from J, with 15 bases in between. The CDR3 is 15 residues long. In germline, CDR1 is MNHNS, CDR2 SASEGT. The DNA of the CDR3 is TGTGCCAGCAGTGAACCCGCGGGGGGTACTACTGAAGCTTTCTTT. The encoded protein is CASSEPAGGTTEAFF.

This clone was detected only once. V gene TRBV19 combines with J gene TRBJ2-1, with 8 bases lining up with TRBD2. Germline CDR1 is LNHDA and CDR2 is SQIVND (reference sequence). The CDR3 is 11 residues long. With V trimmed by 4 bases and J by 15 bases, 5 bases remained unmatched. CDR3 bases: TGTGCCAGTAGTACCCGACTAGCGTTGTTCTTC. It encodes CASSTRLALFF.

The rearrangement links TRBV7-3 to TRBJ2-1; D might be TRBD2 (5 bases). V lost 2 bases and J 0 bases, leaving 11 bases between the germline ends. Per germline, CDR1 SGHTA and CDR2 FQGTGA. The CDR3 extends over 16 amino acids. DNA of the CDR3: TGTGCCAGCAGCTTAGAAGGAGCGGCCTCCTACAATGAGCAGTTCTTC. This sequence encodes CASSLEGAASYNEQFF.

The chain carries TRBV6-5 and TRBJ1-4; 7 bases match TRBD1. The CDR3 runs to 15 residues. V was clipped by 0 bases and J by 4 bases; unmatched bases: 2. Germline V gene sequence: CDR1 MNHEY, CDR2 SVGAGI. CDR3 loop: CASSYSGQDNEKLFF. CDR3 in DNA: TGTGCCAGCAGTTACTCTGGACAGGATAATGAAAAACTGTTTTTT.

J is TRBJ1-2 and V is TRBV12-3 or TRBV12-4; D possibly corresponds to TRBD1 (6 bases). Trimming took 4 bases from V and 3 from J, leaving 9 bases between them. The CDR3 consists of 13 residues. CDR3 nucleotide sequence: TGTGCCAGCAGTTCTACAGGGCACTATGGCTACACCTTC. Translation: CASSSTGHYGYTF.

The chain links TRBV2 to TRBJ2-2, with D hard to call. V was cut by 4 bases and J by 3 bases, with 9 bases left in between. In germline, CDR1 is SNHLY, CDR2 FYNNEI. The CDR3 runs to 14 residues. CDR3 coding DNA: TGTGCCAGCAGTGCAACTATATACACCGGGGAGCTGTTTTTT. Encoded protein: CASSATIYTGELFF.

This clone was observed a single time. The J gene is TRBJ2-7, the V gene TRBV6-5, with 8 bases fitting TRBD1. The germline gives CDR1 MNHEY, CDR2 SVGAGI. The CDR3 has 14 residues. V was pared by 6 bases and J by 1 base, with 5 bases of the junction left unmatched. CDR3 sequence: CASSPTGGSYEQYF. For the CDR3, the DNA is TGTGCCAGCAGCCCAACAGGGGGATCCTACGAGCAGTACTTC.

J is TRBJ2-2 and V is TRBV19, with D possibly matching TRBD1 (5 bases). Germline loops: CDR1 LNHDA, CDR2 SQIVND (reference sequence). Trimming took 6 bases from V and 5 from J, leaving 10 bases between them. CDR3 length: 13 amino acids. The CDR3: CASRLTGTGELFF. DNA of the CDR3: TGTGCCAGTAGATTAACAGGTACCGGGGAGCTGTTTTTT.

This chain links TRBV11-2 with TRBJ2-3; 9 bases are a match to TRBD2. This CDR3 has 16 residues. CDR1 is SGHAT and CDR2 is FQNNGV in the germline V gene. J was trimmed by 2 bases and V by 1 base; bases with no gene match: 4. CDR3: CASSLGRGGDTDTQYF. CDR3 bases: TGTGCCAGCAGCTTAGGCCGCGGGGGGGACACAGATACGCAGTATTTT. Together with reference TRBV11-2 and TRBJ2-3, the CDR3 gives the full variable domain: EAGVAQSPRYKIIEKRQSVAFWCNPISGHATLYWYQQILGQGPKLLIQFQNNGVVDDSQLPKDRFSAERLKGVDSTLKIQPAKLEDSAVYLCASSLGRGGDTDTQYFGPGTRLTVL.

The CDR3 protein is CASSLVQGGTGELFF. The CDR3 nucleotides read TGTGCCAGCAGCTTAGTACAGGGCGGCACCGGGGAGCTGTTTTTT. The chain links TRBV7-2 to TRBJ2-2; D might be TRBD1 (6 bases). Trimming left V 1 base short and J 4 bases short, with 10 bases between. The CDR3 is 15 residues long. CDR1 and CDR2 from the germline V gene are SGHTA and FQGNSA.

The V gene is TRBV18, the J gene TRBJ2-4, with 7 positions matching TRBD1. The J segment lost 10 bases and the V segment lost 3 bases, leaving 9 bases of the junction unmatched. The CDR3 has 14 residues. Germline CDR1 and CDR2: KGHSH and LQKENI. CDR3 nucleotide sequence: TGTGCCAGCTCACCGGGACAGACAGCGGATATTCAGTACTTC. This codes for CASSPGQTADIQYF.

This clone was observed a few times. CDR3 in amino acids: CASSRRTPFPHEQYF. DNA for the CDR3: TGTGCCAGCAGCCGAAGGACACCCTTCCCGCACGAGCAGTACTTC. This chain uses TRBV5-6 with TRBJ2-7; tentatively, D is TRBD1 (5 bases). This CDR3 spans 15 amino acids. In germline, CDR1 is SGHDT, CDR2 YYEEEE. V was clipped by 4 bases and J by 5 bases, with 19 bases between them.

The CDR3 is CASSLGGGFSEAFF. DNA for the CDR3: TGTGCCAGCAGTTTAGGAGGGGGCTTCTCTGAAGCTTTCTTT. J is TRBJ1-1 and V is TRBV28, with 7 bases identical to TRBD1. CDR1 and CDR2 (germline): MDHEN, SYDVKM. Germline trimming cut 2 bases from V and 6 bases from J; bases unmatched to any gene: 6. The CDR3 spans 14 residues.